This entry concerns a single TCR beta chain. Germline loops: CDR1 SGHRS, CDR2 YFSETQ. With 3 bases clipped from V and 4 bases from J, the junction kept 10 bases outside the gene matches. The CDR3 totals 17 residues. Vbeta (60) and Jbeta (13) primers were used in the PCR. This table comes from immunoSEQ multiplex PCR, and its TCRdb copy is limited to in-frame clones, with some not included. Its table records around 76,000 clones. This record comes from a study of cytomegalovirus exposure and HLA in healthy donors. The origin of this receptor is a man aged 40-50 years in good health and CMV-seronegative. The rearrangement uses TRBV5-1 and TRBJ1-1, with 12 nucleotides matching TRBD1. Input material: PBMCs. The CDR3 nucleotides read TGCGCCAGCAGCTCCGGGACAGGGGGCAAAGGAATCACTGAAGCTTTCTTT. It translates to CASSSGTGGKGITEAFF. Full variable domain (missing parts from reference TRBV5-1 and TRBJ1-1): KAGVTQTPRYLIKTRGQQVTLSCSPISGHRSVSWYQQTPGQGLQFLFEYFSETQRNKGNFPGRFSGRQFSNSRSEMNVSTLELGDSALYLCASSSGTGGKGITEAFFGQGTRLTVV.